This T cell receptor (beta chain) was observed in a study of T cell changes during pregnancy in multiple sclerosis. The CDR3 is made up of 14 amino acids. CDR1 and CDR2 (germline): MNHNS, SASEGT. V lost 1 base and J lost 3, with 7 bases in between. TCRdb keeps only in-frame clones here, not all; method: immunoSEQ multiplex PCR. The data show 70,000 to 95,000 clones, almost 95% seen once. This clonotype was sampled from a female donor with multiple sclerosis, enrolled in a pregnancy study. The genes are TRBV6-1 and TRBJ2-1; D not resolved. This material consisted of peripheral blood, taken in the third trimester of pregnancy. CDR3 in DNA: TGTGCCAGCAGTGAAGGCGGTTTCTACAATGAGCAGTTCTTC. Translated, it gives CASSEGGFYNEQFF.